The source of this T cell receptor (beta chain) is a study of cytomegalovirus exposure and HLA in healthy donors. Germline values: CDR1 MGHRA, CDR2 YSYEKL. The CDR3 sequence is 18 residues long. Trimming stripped 0 bases from V and 5 bases from J, with 22 bases between. There were likely unrecorded immune exposures, though donors were nominally healthy when sampled. Primers: 60 Vbeta forward and 13 Jbeta reverse. Sequencing was performed with immunoSEQ multiplex PCR; in TCRdb, only in-frame clones are kept and a portion is missing. The table has roughly 200,000 clones, approximately 85% seen once. The V and J genes are TRBV4-1 and TRBJ2-5; the D gene is possibly TRBD2 (9 bases). Sequencing used PBMCs. The sequence was obtained from a woman in her forties or fifties in good health and CMV-seronegative. The CDR3 region is CASSQDPQGAGGVETQYF. CDR3 in DNA: TGCGCCAGCAGCCAAGATCCCCAGGGGGCGGGAGGGGTTGAGACCCAGTACTTC.